Included here is one T cell receptor (beta chain) sequence, with context. This normal breast sample came from a site about 1.9-4 cm away from the tumor. The protocol was immunoSEQ multiplex PCR, while the TCRdb copy is restricted to in-frame clones and leaves out a portion. In the table there are 13,000 to 15,000 clones, approximately 84% of which are singletons. This specimen belongs to a study of early stage breast cancer tumors. This CDR3 is built from 12 residues. The germline V gene has CDR1 MNHNY and CDR2 SVGAGI (reference sequence). V lost 8 bases and J lost 0, with 5 bases in between. The material sequenced was normal breast tissue next to the tumor. The rearrangement links TRBV6-6 to TRBJ1-3; the D is unclear. This clonotype was sampled from a person in their twenties or thirties with breast cancer. CDR3 nucleotide sequence: TGTGCCAGCTCGGACTCTGGAAACACCATATATTTT. This gives the protein CASSDSGNTIYF.